This TCR beta chain was captured by sequencing in a study of T cell repertoires in aging, cancer and after chemotherapy. Study context: Donors were grouped into six age bands spanning 30 or younger through 70 or older. Chronic lymphocytic leukemia patients on fludarabine- or bendamustine-based regimens gave paired samples before and after chemotherapy. Study-wide results and limits: Loss of evenness, beyond lost richness, contributed to age-related TCR diversity decline in cancer patients.

For this clonotype: As yet, its antigen is unknown.

Looked up from germline, CDR1 is SEHNR and CDR2 is FQNEAQ (reference sequence). V was pared by 3 bases and J by 1 base, with 4 bases of the junction left unmatched. The CDR3 has 16 residues. The template was genomic DNA from peripheral blood, not RNA. Rearranged V-D-J TRB sequences were amplified with a mixed TRB-A/B primer pool. MiXCR, applied by TCRdb to the multiplex PCR reads, yields one record per CDR3 protein. This table holds about 6,200 distinct CDR3 sequences, 25% to 35% found once. Sequencing was carried out using blood. The clonotype was recovered from a human donor with a blood cancer. The chain recombines TRBV7-9 with TRBJ1-1, with 11 bases that match TRBD1. CDR3 residues: CASSFRTGGANTEAFF. The CDR3, as DNA: TGTGCCAGCAGCTTTCGGACAGGGGGCGCGAACACTGAAGCTTTCTTT.